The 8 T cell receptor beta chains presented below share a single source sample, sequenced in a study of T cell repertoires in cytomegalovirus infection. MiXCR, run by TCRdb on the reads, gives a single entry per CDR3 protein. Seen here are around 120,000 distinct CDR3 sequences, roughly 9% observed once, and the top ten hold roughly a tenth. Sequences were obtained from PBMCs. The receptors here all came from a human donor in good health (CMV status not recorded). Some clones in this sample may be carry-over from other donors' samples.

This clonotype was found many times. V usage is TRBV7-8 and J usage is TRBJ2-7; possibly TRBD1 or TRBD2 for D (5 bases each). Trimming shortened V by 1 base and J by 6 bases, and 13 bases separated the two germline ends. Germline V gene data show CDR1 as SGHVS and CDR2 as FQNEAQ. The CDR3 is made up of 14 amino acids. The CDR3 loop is CASSLGDGVGEQYF. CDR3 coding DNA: TGTGCCAGCAGCTTAGGGGACGGGGTGGGCGAGCAGTACTTC.

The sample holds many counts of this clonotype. The CDR3 loop is CASSLQGIRYGYTF. CDR3 in DNA: TGTGCCAGCAGCTTACAGGGGATACGCTATGGCTACACCTTC. J is TRBJ1-2 and V is TRBV11-3; tentatively, D is TRBD1 (6 bases). This CDR3 has 14 residues. Germline V gene lookup returns CDR1 SGHNT and CDR2 YENEEA. Trimming cost V 2 bases and J 4 bases, with 11 bases left between them.

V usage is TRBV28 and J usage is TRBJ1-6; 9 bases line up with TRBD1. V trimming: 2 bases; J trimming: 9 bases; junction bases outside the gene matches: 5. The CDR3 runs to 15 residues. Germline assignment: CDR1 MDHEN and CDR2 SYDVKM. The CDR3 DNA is TGTGCCAGCAGTTTAGGGGGACAGGGAGCTTCACCCCTCCACTTT. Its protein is CASSLGGQGASPLHF.

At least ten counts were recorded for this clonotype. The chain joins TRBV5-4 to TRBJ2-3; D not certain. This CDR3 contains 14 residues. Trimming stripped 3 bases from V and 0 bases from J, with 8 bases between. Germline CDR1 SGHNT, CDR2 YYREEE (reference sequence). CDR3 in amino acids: CASSWVSSTDTQYF. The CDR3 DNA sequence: TGTGCCAGCAGCTGGGTCTCTAGCACAGATACGCAGTATTTT.

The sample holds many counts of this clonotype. CDR3 sequence: CAISGSGTGAEKLFF. The CDR3 coding sequence is TGTGCCATCAGTGGATCCGGGACAGGGGCGGAAAAACTGTTTTTT. The chain couples TRBV10-3 to TRBJ1-4; TRBD1 matches 10 bases. This CDR3 comprises 15 residues. V shed 4 bases, J shed 8 bases, and the junction held 7 bases outside the gene matches. Looked up from germline, CDR1 is ENHRY and CDR2 is SYGVKD.

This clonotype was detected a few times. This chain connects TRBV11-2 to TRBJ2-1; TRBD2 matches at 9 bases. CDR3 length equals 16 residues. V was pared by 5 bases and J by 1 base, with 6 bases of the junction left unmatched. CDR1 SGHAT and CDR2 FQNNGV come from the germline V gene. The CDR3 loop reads CASSRRLAVSYNEQFF. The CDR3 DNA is TGTGCCAGCAGCCGTCGACTAGCGGTTTCCTACAATGAGCAGTTCTTC.

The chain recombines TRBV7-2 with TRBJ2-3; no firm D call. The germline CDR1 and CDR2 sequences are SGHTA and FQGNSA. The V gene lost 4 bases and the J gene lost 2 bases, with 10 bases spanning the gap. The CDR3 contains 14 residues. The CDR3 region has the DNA TGTGCCAGCAGCTCTACCCTTTTCACAGATACGCAGTATTTT. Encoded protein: CASSSTLFTDTQYF.

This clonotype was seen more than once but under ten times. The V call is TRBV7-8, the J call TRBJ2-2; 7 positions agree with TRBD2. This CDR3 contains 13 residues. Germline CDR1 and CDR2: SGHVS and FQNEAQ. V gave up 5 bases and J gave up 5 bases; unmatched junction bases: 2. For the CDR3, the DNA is TGTGCCAGCAGCCAACTAGCGACCGGGGAGCTGTTTTTT. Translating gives CASSQLATGELFF.